This TCR beta chain was recovered during a study of cytomegalovirus exposure and HLA in healthy donors. Study findings and constraints: For most TCR sequences rarity was the rule, although some public TCRs occurred in many donors.

In the PCR, 60 Vbeta and 13 Jbeta primers were used. Sequencing used immunoSEQ multiplex PCR; TCRdb keeps in-frame clones, though not all of them. In the table there are more than 100,000 clones, 79% of which are singletons. This CDR3 is 14 amino acids long. J was trimmed by 2 bases and V by 4 bases; bases with no gene match: 3. From germline, CDR1 is ENHRY and CDR2 SYGVKD. Concerning this clone itself: The antigen is undetermined.

This chain uses TRBV10-3 with TRBJ2-5; 8 bases align to TRBD1. This TCR came from a male donor in good health and CMV-seronegative. The specimen sequenced was PBMCs. This chain's CDR3 is CAISAGTGQETQYF. The CDR3 DNA sequence: TGTGCCATCAGTGCGGGGACAGGTCAAGAGACCCAGTACTTC.